This TCR beta chain is drawn from a study of T cell responses to AZD1222 COVID-19 vaccine. Method: immunoSEQ multiplex PCR; TCRdb's copy keeps in-frame clones and lacks some. The data contain 150,000 to 200,000 clones, 90% to 95% of them singletons. The V and J ends lost 8 bases and 0 bases respectively, with 14 bases between them. Germline CDR1 and CDR2: LGHDT and YNNKEL (reference sequence). The CDR3 spans 15 residues. Comment on this clone: Its antigen is still unknown.

Study observations and caveats: Among the donors, most were white British and more were female, and clonal diversity was possibly underestimated. As reported, nearly half of all spike-specific TCRs target variant regions that are unmutated.

Investigators merged groups given second doses at roughly 4 or roughly 12 weeks. The chain couples TRBV3-1 (or the pseudogene TRBV3-2) to TRBJ1-3, with D perhaps TRBD1 (5 bases). This clonotype originated in an adult who received the AZD1222 COVID-19 vaccine. Sequences were derived from peripheral blood, sampled 28 days after the second AZD1222 dose. The CDR3 bases are TGTGCCAGCGCCCCCGAGGGACTCTCTGGAAACACCATATATTTT. It yields the protein CASAPEGLSGNTIYF.